These 27 T cell receptor beta chains share one sample of origin, sequenced in a study of T cell responses to AZD1222 COVID-19 vaccine (dated by TCRdb to the early 2020s). Libraries were made using the immunoSEQ multiplex PCR assay. In TCRdb, the immuneACCESS table is reduced to in-frame sequences with V and J assigned. These tables do not hold every clone; where another copy was compared, an unresolved V gene accounts for under half, and the others remain unexplained. Recorded for this sample are 95,000 to 150,000 clones; around nine tenths of them occurred a single time. The top ten clonotypes cover around 6.1% of the sample. According to the study, the label for this sample's time point signals: baseline before first vaccination. The source material was peripheral blood, sampled on day 0 of AZD1222 vaccination. The receptors were gathered from an adult in good health.

This chain links TRBV6-5 with TRBJ2-7; TRBD2 aligns across 7 bases. Per germline, CDR1 MNHEY and CDR2 SVGAGI. CDR3 length: 14 residues. With 5 bases clipped from V and 7 bases from J, the junction kept 11 bases outside the gene matches. The CDR3: CASSREPFGGEQYF. In DNA, the CDR3 is TGTGCCAGCAGTCGCGAGCCTTTCGGGGGGGAGCAGTACTTC.

V is TRBV7-2 and J is TRBJ2-5, with D perhaps TRBD2 (6 bases). The V and J ends lost 0 bases and 4 bases respectively, with 12 bases between them. The V gene's germline CDR1 is SGHTA and CDR2 FQGNSA. This CDR3 has 15 amino acids. The CDR3 DNA reads as TGTGCCAGCAGCTTAGCTAGCGGTATGGGAGAGACCCAGTACTTC. The encoded protein is CASSLASGMGETQYF.

V usage is TRBV27 and J usage is TRBJ1-1; D is unclear. Between the trimmed V and J ends, which lost 1 base and 1 base, there was a span of 7 bases. CDR1 and CDR2 from the germline V gene are MNHEY and SMNVEV (reference sequence). The CDR3 contains 14 residues. The CDR3 nucleotides are TGTGCCAGCAGTTTATTTGGGCGGAACACTGAAGCTTTCTTT. Translating it yields CASSLFGRNTEAFF.

CDR3 sequence: CASSWGQGDTGELFF. The CDR3 DNA is TGTGCCAGCAGTTGGGGACAGGGCGACACCGGGGAGCTGTTTTTT. The chain has TRBV28 and TRBJ2-2; 9 positions match TRBD1. The CDR3 runs to 15 residues. Trimming cost V 4 bases and J 3 bases; bases outside gene matches: 3. Germline CDR1 is MDHEN and CDR2 is SYDVKM. Filled out from reference TRBV28 and TRBJ2-2, the complete variable domain reads DVKVTQSSRYLVKRTGEKVFLECVQDMDHENMFWYRQDPGLGLRLIYFSYDVKMKEKGDIPEGYSVSREKKERFSLILESASTNQTSMYLCASSWGQGDTGELFFGEGSRLTVL.

V is TRBV18 and J is TRBJ1-5; TRBD1 matches at 9 bases. Per the germline V gene, CDR1 is KGHSH and CDR2 is LQKENI. The junction had 6 bases not matched to a gene; V was cut back by 2 bases and J by 7 bases. The CDR3 sequence is 15 residues long. The CDR3 sequence: CASSPLGQGGQPQHF. CDR3 nucleotides: TGTGCCAGCTCACCATTGGGACAGGGTGGACAGCCCCAGCATTTT. Together with reference TRBV18 and TRBJ1-5, the CDR3 gives the full variable domain: NAGVMQNPRHLVRRRGQEARLRCSPMKGHSHVYWYRQLPEEGLKFMVYLQKENIIDESGMPKERFSAEFPKEGPSILRIQQVVRGDSAAYFCASSPLGQGGQPQHFGDGTRLSIL.

The table lists this clone with a few counts. V gene TRBV28 combines with J gene TRBJ1-4, with a possible D match to TRBD1 (6 bases). The length of the CDR3 is 14 residues. Trimming pared 8 bases from V and 10 bases from J, leaving 20 bases between. Germline lookup yields CDR1 MDHEN and CDR2 SYDVKM. CDR3 sequence reads: CASFRGGGRGKLFF. Written as DNA, the CDR3 is TGTGCCAGCTTCCGAGGGGGGGGACGAGGAAAACTGTTTTTT.

This clone was recorded once. The rearrangement joins TRBV6-5 to TRBJ1-6; no definite D call. The CDR3 has 16 amino acids. The germline gives CDR1 MNHEY, CDR2 SVGAGI. V was cut by 2 bases and J by 4 bases, with 12 bases left in between. CDR3 DNA: TGTGCCAGCAGTTACGGCCACCGGGGTTATAATTCACCCCTCCACTTT. This codes for CASSYGHRGYNSPLHF.

The chain links TRBV30 to TRBJ1-5; D might be TRBD1 (5 bases). Germline V gene data show CDR1 as GTSNPN and CDR2 as SVGIG (reference sequence). The CDR3 is 13 amino acids. Trimming stripped 2 bases from V and 4 bases from J, with 9 bases between. The chain's CDR3 is CAWSPQGNQPQHF. CDR3 DNA: TGTGCCTGGAGTCCCCAGGGTAATCAGCCCCAGCATTTT.

The rearrangement uses TRBV5-1 and TRBJ2-5; 9 bases map to TRBD2. This CDR3 is built from 15 residues. V was pared by 0 bases and J by 2 bases, with 2 bases of the junction left unmatched. Germline CDR1 and CDR2: SGHRS and YFSETQ. The CDR3 is CASSLGLAGQETQYF. The CDR3 DNA reads TGCGCCAGCAGCTTGGGGCTAGCGGGACAAGAGACCCAGTACTTC.

The rearrangement links TRBV21-1 to TRBJ2-5; the table's D call of TRBD1 was not tested on the DNA. TRBV21-1 is a recognized pseudogene. The CDR3 totals 13 residues. CDR3 sequence reads: CASSKGGEETQYF. The CDR3 DNA sequence: TGTGCCAGCAGCAAAGGGGGCGAAGAGACCCAGTACTTC.

The chain uses TRBV3-1 (or the pseudogene TRBV3-2) and TRBJ1-2, with D uncertain. This CDR3 is built from 14 residues. V was cut by 4 bases and J by 6 bases, with 15 bases left in between. Looked up from germline, CDR1 is LGHDT and CDR2 is YNNKEL (reference sequence). This CDR3 is CASSPLWSGDGYTF. Written as DNA, the CDR3 is TGTGCCAGCAGCCCCCTATGGTCCGGGGATGGCTACACCTTC.

The rearrangement uses TRBV10-3 and TRBJ1-1; a possible D gene is TRBD1 (5 bases). The CDR3 runs 13 residues. Germline CDR1 ENHRY, CDR2 SYGVKD. V was shortened by 3 bases and J by 4 bases, with 9 bases between the two germline ends. The CDR3 region has the DNA TGTGCCATCAGTGACAGGGAGAGCACTGAAGCTTTCTTT. Translation: CAISDRESTEAFF.

The V call is TRBV12-5, the J call TRBJ2-2, with 9 bases that match TRBD1. The CDR3 covers 15 residues. Losses at the gene ends were 6 bases for V and 5 bases for J; bases not matched to a gene: 7. Germline-derived CDR1 and CDR2 are LGHNT and FRNRAP. The CDR3, as DNA: TGTGCTAGTGGCCGCGGACAGGGGAGAACCGGGGAGCTGTTTTTT. Its translation is CASGRGQGRTGELFF.

This clone appeared a single time. This chain links TRBV10-3 with TRBJ2-3, with 7 bases identical to TRBD2. The CDR3 is made up of 17 amino acids. J lost 1 base, V lost 5 bases, and 12 bases had no gene match. In germline, CDR1 is ENHRY, CDR2 SYGVKD. CDR3 sequence (DNA): TGTGCCATCAGTCCCCGAGTTGCTAGCGGCCGCACAGATACGCAGTATTTT. The encoded protein is CAISPRVASGRTDTQYF.

The chain employs TRBV5-1 and TRBJ1-2, with 11 bases lining up with TRBD1. The junction had 10 bases not matched to a gene; V was cut back by 4 bases and J by 8 bases. CDR3 size: 15 residues. Germline-derived CDR1 and CDR2 are SGHRS and YFSETQ. CDR3 sequence (DNA): TGCGCCAGCAGCCGCTCGGACAGGGGGCTGGAGGGCTACACCTTC. As protein: CASSRSDRGLEGYTF. The entire variable domain, with the rest obtained from reference TRBV5-1 and TRBJ1-2, is as follows: KAGVTQTPRYLIKTRGQQVTLSCSPISGHRSVSWYQQTPGQGLQFLFEYFSETQRNKGNFPGRFSGRQFSNSRSEMNVSTLELGDSALYLCASSRSDRGLEGYTFGSGTRLTVV.

This clone is a singleton in its sample. The chain links TRBV3-1 (or the pseudogene TRBV3-2) to TRBJ2-3; D gene uncertain. Germline V CDR1 and CDR2: LGHDT, YNNKEL (reference sequence). With 0 bases removed from V and 6 bases from J, the gap between germline ends came to 4 bases. The CDR3 runs to 12 residues. CDR3: CASSQDWDTQYF. CDR3 nucleotide sequence: TGTGCCAGCAGCCAAGATTGGGATACGCAGTATTTT.

V gene TRBV18 combines with J gene TRBJ2-7; D may be TRBD1 (5 bases). The CDR3 is 14 residues long. CDR1 is KGHSH and CDR2 is LQKENI in the germline V gene. Trimming took 3 bases from V and 4 from J, leaving 13 bases between them. The CDR3 coding sequence is TGTGCCAGCTCACCGGGGCAGACCGTTTACGAGCAGTACTTC. Translation gives CASSPGQTVYEQYF.

The chain combines TRBV30 with TRBJ2-3, with 8 bases fitting TRBD1. CDR1 GTSNPN and CDR2 SVGIG come from the germline V gene (reference sequence). There are 15 residues in the CDR3. V trimming: 3 bases; J trimming: 4 bases; junction bases outside the gene matches: 9. CDR3 in amino acids: CAWSGGQGGADTQYF. The CDR3 region has the DNA TGTGCCTGGAGCGGAGGACAGGGAGGAGCAGATACGCAGTATTTT.

This clone was observed once. This chain links TRBV4-2 with TRBJ1-4; 7 nucleotides match TRBD1. The V segment lost 2 bases and the J segment 0 bases; nucleotides outside the gene matches: 12. From germline, CDR1 is LGHNA and CDR2 YNFKEQ. The CDR3 loop spans 19 amino acids. In nucleotides, the CDR3 is TGTGCCAGCAGCCAAAGAATCTCTGTAGGACAGGCAACTAATGAAAAACTGTTTTTT. It yields the protein CASSQRISVGQATNEKLFF.

The V and J genes are TRBV7-2 and TRBJ2-5; no reliable D call. Trimming cost V 1 base and J 2 bases, with 11 bases left between them. The germline CDR1 and CDR2 sequences are SGHTA and FQGNSA. CDR3 length: 15 residues. As DNA, the CDR3 is TGTGCCAGCAGCTTAGTAGGCGGAAAGCAAGAGACCCAGTACTTC. It yields the protein CASSLVGGKQETQYF.

The chain employs TRBV7-8 and TRBJ2-2; no reliable D call. This CDR3 is 13 amino acids long. Trimming took 2 bases from V and 6 from J, leaving 7 bases between them. The germline V gene has CDR1 SGHVS and CDR2 FQNEAQ. Here the CDR3 DNA reads TGTGCCAGCAGCTTATCGGCATCCGGGGAGCTGTTTTTT. Protein: CASSLSASGELFF.

This sequence joins TRBV6-5 and TRBJ2-2, with 9 bases fitting TRBD1. J gave up 3 bases and V 8 bases, and 4 bases lay outside the gene matches. This CDR3 is built from 14 residues. Germline V gene data show CDR1 as MNHEY and CDR2 as SVGAGI. This chain's CDR3 is CASGTGGDTGELFF. DNA of the CDR3: TGTGCCAGCGGAACAGGGGGCGACACCGGGGAGCTGTTTTTT.

This chain joins TRBV25-1 and TRBJ1-2; D is undetermined. V was shortened by 7 bases and J by 1 base, with 10 bases between the two germline ends. The CDR3 spans 13 residues. In germline, CDR1 is MGHDK, CDR2 SYGVNS. The CDR3 protein is CASTHDGNYGYTF. As DNA, the CDR3 is TGTGCCAGCACCCATGACGGTAACTATGGCTACACCTTC.

The chain uses TRBV27 and TRBJ1-1, with 7 bases matching TRBD1. This CDR3 spans 15 amino acids. Germline trimming cut 5 bases from V and 0 bases from J; bases unmatched to any gene: 6. The germline CDR1 and CDR2 sequences are MNHEY and SMNVEV (reference sequence). The CDR3 protein is CASSLRTGLNTEAFF. In nucleotides, the CDR3 is TGTGCCAGCAGTCTCCGGACAGGACTGAACACTGAAGCTTTCTTT.

In DNA form, the CDR3 reads TGTGCCAGCAGGCCCGCGGGGATCTATGGCTACACCTTC. This codes for CASRPAGIYGYTF. The chain has TRBV27 and TRBJ1-2; D uncertain. V dropped 6 bases and J dropped 4 bases, with 12 bases sitting between them. The CDR3 consists of 13 residues. The germline V gene has CDR1 MNHEY and CDR2 SMNVEV (reference sequence).

The gene calls are TRBV28 and TRBJ1-2, with 10 bases identical to TRBD1. With 7 bases clipped from V and 7 bases from J, the junction kept 6 bases outside the gene matches. The CDR3 runs 13 residues. The germline gives CDR1 MDHEN, CDR2 SYDVKM. The CDR3 region is CASKTGGEGGYTF. The CDR3 region has the DNA TGTGCCAGCAAGACAGGGGGCGAAGGTGGCTACACCTTC.

The count of this clone is one. The rearrangement links TRBV3-1 (or the pseudogene TRBV3-2) to TRBJ1-2; TRBD1 is a possible D gene (5 bases). Germline loops: CDR1 LGHDT, CDR2 YNNKEL (reference sequence). The CDR3 contains 15 residues. V lost 2 bases and J 3 bases, leaving 13 bases between the germline ends. This CDR3 reads CASSQWGVRDYGYTF. The CDR3 DNA is TGTGCCAGCAGCCAATGGGGGGTACGGGACTATGGCTACACCTTC.